What follows are 29 T cell receptor beta chains derived from one specimen sequenced in a study of Graves' ophthalmopathy and Graves' hyperthyroidism. The sequenced template was RNA, covering the TCR beta CDR3 region. Amplification began with first-round RT-PCR using HTBI primers, then second-round multiplex PCR was performed. TCRdb passed the multiplex PCR reads through MiXCR, listing each CDR3 protein once. In the table there are approximately 160,000 distinct CDR3 sequences, around 40% of which are singletons. Specimen: peripheral blood. The receptors derive from a man aged 25 to 40 with Graves' ophthalmopathy.

This clonotype was observed a few times. The genes are TRBV12-3 or TRBV12-4 and TRBJ1-2; D remains ambiguous. This CDR3 is 13 amino acids long. The V end was cut by 2 bases, the J end by 6 bases, with 10 bases between. The CDR3 sequence is CASSLLGSNGYTF. The CDR3 DNA is TGTGCCAGCAGTTTACTGGGGTCTAATGGCTACACCTTC.

The chain carries TRBV10-3 and TRBJ1-1; D call uncertain. V dropped 6 bases and J dropped 0 bases, with 8 bases sitting between them. This CDR3 is built from 13 residues. Germline V gene lookup returns CDR1 ENHRY and CDR2 SYGVKD. CDR3 in amino acids: CAISYSMNTEAFF. In DNA form, the CDR3 reads TGTGCCATCAGCTACAGCATGAACACTGAAGCTTTCTTT.

This clonotype appeared many times. CDR3 loop: CASRGLGQETQYF. The CDR3 DNA reads as TGTGCCAGCAGGGGACTGGGACAAGAGACCCAGTACTTC. This chain connects TRBV12-3 or TRBV12-4 to TRBJ2-5; D is perhaps TRBD2 (6 bases). This CDR3 is built from 13 residues. V was shortened by 6 bases and J by 2 bases, with 10 bases between the two germline ends.

The gene calls are TRBV6-2 or TRBV6-3 and TRBJ2-7; 7 positions match TRBD1. The CDR3 loop spans 15 amino acids. The junction had 14 bases not matched to a gene; V was cut back by 8 bases and J by 4 bases. Germline CDR1 and CDR2: MNHEY and SVGEGT. The DNA for the CDR3 is TGTGCCAGCTCACCAGGATTCCTACAGGGGTACGAGCAGTACTTC. It specifies CASSPGFLQGYEQYF.

This clonotype has at least ten counts. V usage is TRBV5-1 and J usage is TRBJ1-2, with D perhaps TRBD1 (6 bases). CDR1 is SGHRS, CDR2 YFSETQ, per germline. With 0 bases removed from V and 8 bases from J, the gap between germline ends came to 14 bases. The CDR3 totals 14 residues. CDR3 amino acids: CASSLEGNRDGYTF. CDR3 DNA: TGCGCCAGCAGCTTGGAAGGGAACAGGGACGGCTACACCTTC.

This chain uses TRBV28 with TRBJ2-7, with 8 bases identical to TRBD1. After removal of 4 bases from V and 3 bases from J, the junction contained 8 bases not matched to a gene. The CDR3 contains 15 residues. Germline assignment: CDR1 MDHEN and CDR2 SYDVKM. Written as DNA, the CDR3 is TGTGCCAGCAGTTCTCCGGGACAGGAAGACTACGAGCAGTACTTC. Translation: CASSSPGQEDYEQYF.

This clonotype came up many times. The gene calls are TRBV20-1 and TRBJ1-1; 10 bases fit TRBD1. The germline gives CDR1 DFQATT, CDR2 SNEGSKA (reference sequence). The CDR3 runs to 13 residues. V was pared by 6 bases and J by 6 bases, with 7 bases of the junction left unmatched. CDR3 amino acids: CSAQGQGMSEAFF. The CDR3 DNA sequence: TGCAGTGCCCAGGGACAGGGGATGTCTGAAGCTTTCTTT.

This clonotype was seen ten or more times. Mismatch with germline at one junction end may stem from a read error. The chain has TRBV7-8 and TRBJ2-7, with a possible D match to TRBD1 (6 bases). This CDR3 comprises 12 residues. The germline V gene encodes CDR1 SGHVS and CDR2 FQNEAQ. CDR3 sequence (DNA): TGTGCCAGCAGCTTAGCTGGGGGCCGGAGGATTTTC. Amino acid sequence: CASSLAGGRRIF. The whole variable domain, remainder taken from reference TRBV7-8 and TRBJ2-7, is GAGVSQSPRYKVAKRGQDVALRCDPISGHVSLFWYQQALGQGPEFLTYFQNEAQLDKSGLPSDRFFAERPEGSVSTLKIQRTQQEDSAVYLCASSLAGGRRIFGPGTRLTVT.

This clonotype was seen ten or more times. The V call is TRBV13, the J call TRBJ2-7; 11 bases align to TRBD1. The CDR3 contains 16 residues. V shed 0 bases and J 2 bases; nucleotides not matched to a gene: 3. In germline, CDR1 is PRHDT, CDR2 FYEKMQ (reference sequence). CDR3 residues: CASSLGRDRGTYEQYF. The CDR3 DNA sequence: TGTGCCAGCAGCTTAGGTCGGGACAGGGGGACCTACGAGCAGTACTTC. Together with reference TRBV13 and TRBJ2-7, the CDR3 gives the full variable domain: AAGVIQSPRHLIKEKRETATLKCYPIPRHDTVYWYQQGPGQDPQFLISFYEKMQSDKGSIPDRFSAQQFSDYHSELNMSSLELGDSALYFCASSLGRDRGTYEQYFGPGTRLTVT.

This clonotype was picked up a small number of times. V and J are TRBV5-1 and TRBJ1-2, with D unclear. Deletions cut 0 bases from V and 4 bases from J, with 10 bases between. This CDR3 is 14 amino acids long. CDR1 SGHRS and CDR2 YFSETQ come from the germline V gene. The CDR3 protein is CASSLEAPSYGYTF. CDR3 sequence (DNA): TGCGCCAGCAGCTTGGAGGCACCTAGCTATGGCTACACCTTC. Filled out from reference TRBV5-1 and TRBJ1-2, the complete variable domain reads KAGVTQTPRYLIKTRGQQVTLSCSPISGHRSVSWYQQTPGQGLQFLFEYFSETQRNKGNFPGRFSGRQFSNSRSEMNVSTLELGDSALYLCASSLEAPSYGYTFGSGTRLTVV.

This chain joins TRBV6-1 and TRBJ2-7, with D possibly called TRBD1 or TRBD2 (5 bases each). V was shortened by 6 bases and J by 5 bases, with 17 bases between the two germline ends. Germline assignment: CDR1 MNHNS and CDR2 SASEGT. This CDR3 spans 14 amino acids. The CDR3 protein is CASSPGTDQDEQYF. In DNA form, the CDR3 reads TGTGCCAGCAGCCCCGGGACGGACCAGGACGAGCAGTACTTC.

The chain combines TRBV27 with TRBJ2-5; TRBD1 is a possible D gene (6 bases). V was shortened by 5 bases and J by 4 bases, with 17 bases between the two germline ends. This CDR3 region has 15 residues. CDR1 and CDR2 from the germline V gene are MNHEY and SMNVEV (reference sequence). DNA of the CDR3: TGTGCCAGCAGTCCACAGACAGGTACTGGAGAGACCCAGTACTTC. Amino acid sequence: CASSPQTGTGETQYF.

This sequence joins TRBV6-5 and TRBJ1-2; tentative D call: TRBD1 (6 bases). The CDR3 covers 16 residues. With 2 bases removed from V and 1 base from J, the gap between germline ends came to 14 bases. Germline lookup yields CDR1 MNHEY and CDR2 SVGAGI. Written as DNA, the CDR3 is TGTGCCAGCAGTTACCGGGACACCAACCTTAACTATGGCTACACCTTC. Translated: CASSYRDTNLNYGYTF.

This clonotype was observed a handful of times. V usage is TRBV7-2 and J usage is TRBJ1-6; D possibly corresponds to TRBD1 (5 bases). The CDR3 covers 15 residues. Per germline, CDR1 SGHTA and CDR2 FQGNSA. Trimming removed 5 bases at V and 9 bases at J, with 17 bases between. CDR3 amino acids: CASSPHQGSASPLHF. The DNA for the CDR3 is TGTGCCAGCAGCCCTCATCAGGGTTCGGCTTCACCCCTCCACTTT.

This clonotype has at least ten counts. V usage is TRBV6-5 and J usage is TRBJ2-7; a possible D gene is TRBD1 (5 bases). This CDR3 has 15 amino acids. CDR1 MNHEY and CDR2 SVGAGI come from the germline V gene. Trimming took off 2 bases at V and 5 bases at J, with 16 bases between the two ends. Here the CDR3 reads CASSYDMGQGHEQYF. In nucleotides, the CDR3 is TGTGCCAGCAGTTACGATATGGGGCAGGGCCACGAGCAGTACTTC.

In this sample, this clonotype turned up many times. The CDR3 ends on some other residue instead of the conserved phenylalanine or tryptophan, so this is likely a read error. This chain links TRBV4-2 with TRBJ1-2; D gene unclear. CDR1 LGHNA and CDR2 YNFKEQ come from the germline V gene. V gave up 0 bases and J gave up 4 bases, with 9 bases separating them. The CDR3 is 14 amino acids. The chain's CDR3 is CASSQDLRVYGYTL. The CDR3 nucleotides are TGTGCCAGCAGCCAAGATCTAAGGGTCTATGGCTACACCCTC.

The chain combines TRBV12-3 or TRBV12-4 with TRBJ2-7; 12 bases are a match to TRBD2. The V and J ends lost 3 bases and 3 bases, in that order; junction bases with no gene match: 6. This CDR3 has 16 residues. CDR3 nucleotides: TGTGCCAGCAGTTTTGGGCTGACTAGCGGGAGCTACGAGCAGTACTTC. It yields the protein CASSFGLTSGSYEQYF.

This clonotype has a single count. The chain combines TRBV6-1 with TRBJ1-1, with 7 bases identical to TRBD1. The CDR3 is 14 residues long. The V segment lost 6 bases and the J segment 5 bases; nucleotides outside the gene matches: 9. Germline V gene sequence: CDR1 MNHNS, CDR2 SASEGT. CDR3 residues: CASSLDRDWTEAFF. The CDR3 coding sequence is TGTGCCAGCAGCCTAGACAGGGATTGGACTGAAGCTTTCTTT.

In this sample, this clonotype turned up a few times. The rearrangement uses TRBV7-8 and TRBJ2-7, with TRBD2 matching 7 bases. With V trimmed by 1 base and J by 6 bases, 9 bases remained unmatched. From germline, CDR1 is SGHVS and CDR2 FQNEAQ. CDR3 length equals 15 residues. As DNA, the CDR3 is TGTGCCAGCAGCTTAGGGGGGGGACTACAGCCCGAGCAGTACTTC. Its protein product is CASSLGGGLQPEQYF.

This clonotype was counted at least ten times. The chain recombines TRBV6-1 with TRBJ2-2; D not certain. Germline CDR1 MNHNS, CDR2 SASEGT. V lost 3 bases to trimming and J lost 1 base, with 6 bases between them. The CDR3 consists of 14 residues. In DNA, the CDR3 is TGTGCCAGCAGTGACGGCTGGAACACCGGGGAGCTGTTTTTT. Amino acid sequence: CASSDGWNTGELFF.

This clonotype has more than one count but fewer than ten. The chain carries TRBV6-1 and TRBJ2-7, with 12 bases fitting TRBD2. Germline-derived CDR1 and CDR2 are MNHNS and SASEGT. With 6 bases clipped from V and 2 bases from J, the junction kept 5 bases outside the gene matches. The CDR3 is 15 residues long. The CDR3 sequence is CASRASGRGTYEQYF. The CDR3 nucleotides are TGTGCCAGCAGAGCTAGCGGGAGGGGAACCTACGAGCAGTACTTC.

This clonotype was seen at least ten times. This chain joins TRBV27 and TRBJ1-1; D is possibly TRBD1 (6 bases). This CDR3 region has 14 residues. CDR1 is MNHEY, CDR2 SMNVEV, per germline (reference sequence). Trimming stripped 2 bases from V and 4 bases from J, with 11 bases between. Here the CDR3 reads CASSLGGGLTEAFF. For the CDR3, the DNA is TGTGCCAGCAGTTTAGGAGGGGGTCTCACTGAAGCTTTCTTT.

This clonotype came up many times. CDR3 coding DNA: TGTGCCAGCAGCTCCTCTAGCGCCCTAGGGGAGACCCAGTACTTC. Protein sequence: CASSSSSALGETQYF. The rearrangement uses TRBV7-2 and TRBJ2-5; tentative D call: TRBD2 (6 bases). In germline, CDR1 is SGHTA, CDR2 FQGNSA. Trimming shortened V by 4 bases and J by 5 bases, and 17 bases separated the two germline ends. The CDR3 contains 15 residues.

CDR3 sequence: CASRSGQGQNTGELFF. The CDR3 DNA is TGTGCCAGCAGAAGCGGACAGGGTCAGAACACCGGGGAGCTGTTTTTT. The chain uses TRBV6-1 and TRBJ2-2; 8 positions match TRBD1. This CDR3 has 16 residues. Trimming removed 6 bases from V and 1 base from J; junction bases left unmatched: 7. Looked up from germline, CDR1 is MNHNS and CDR2 is SASEGT.

This clonotype was recorded once. The J gene is TRBJ1-1, the V gene TRBV19, with a weak D call TRBD1 (6 bases). CDR1 is LNHDA, CDR2 SQIVND, per germline (reference sequence). This CDR3 comprises 15 residues. Trimming took off 6 bases at V and 5 bases at J, with 19 bases between the two ends. CDR3 DNA: TGTGCCAGTAGGGAACAGGGCGCGAGGGGGACTGAAGCTTTCTTT. Translated, it gives CASREQGARGTEAFF.

This clonotype was seen many times. The rearrangement links TRBV28 to TRBJ1-2; TRBD1 is a possible D gene (5 bases). There are 14 residues in the CDR3. Germline CDR1 reads MDHEN; CDR2 reads SYDVKM. The germline V and J ends were trimmed by 3 bases and 4 bases, with 12 bases remaining between them. DNA for the CDR3: TGTGCCAGCAGTTTCGGGGCCTCCCCCTATGGCTACACCTTC. Translated, it gives CASSFGASPYGYTF.

This clonotype has ten or more counts. The chain couples TRBV19 to TRBJ2-2, with D perhaps matching TRBD1 or TRBD2 (6 bases each). Germline-derived CDR1 and CDR2 are LNHDA and SQIVND (reference sequence). The CDR3 covers 13 residues. V dropped 7 bases and J dropped 3 bases, with 9 bases sitting between them. CDR3 amino acids: CASMEGDTGELFF. Here the CDR3 DNA reads TGTGCCAGTATGGAGGGGGACACCGGGGAGCTGTTTTTT.

This clonotype was found many times. V and J are TRBV12-3 or TRBV12-4 and TRBJ2-7; 10 nucleotides agree with TRBD1. V dropped 10 bases and J dropped 2; count of bases not matched to a gene: 2. The CDR3 is 12 residues long. CDR3 amino acids: CATGQGPYEQYF. The CDR3 DNA reads as TGTGCCACGGGACAGGGGCCCTACGAGCAGTACTTC.

The rearrangement joins TRBV6-5 to TRBJ2-7, with a tentative D call TRBD2 (6 bases). Germline CDR1 is MNHEY and CDR2 is SVGAGI. CDR3 size: 14 residues. Trimming cost V 2 bases and J 7 bases, with 15 bases left between them. CDR3: CASSYGGVAGEQYF. The CDR3 DNA sequence: TGTGCCAGCAGTTACGGAGGGGTGGCTGGAGAGCAGTACTTC.